This TCR beta chain was profiled in a study of blood T cell repertoires in COVID-19. Generated by immunoSEQ multiplex PCR, the TCRdb table keeps only in-frame clones and is missing some. The sample shows approximately 200,000 clones, approximately 90% of them seen only once. Clinical histories supplied by participants themselves formed the basis of cohort assignment. Cohort 3 recovery required two negative PCRs, clearance, or symptom resolution. In this sample, this clone turned up a few times. Sample: PBMCs or T cells enriched from blood (not recorded which). The sequence was obtained from a man aged 25 to 45 who had recovered from COVID-19.

The CDR3 loop is CASTEGTVRNTEAFF. The CDR3 coding sequence is TGTGCCAGTACCGAGGGGACAGTCAGAAACACTGAAGCTTTCTTT. This chain joins TRBV19 and TRBJ1-1, with 7 bases identical to TRBD1. The CDR3 is 15 residues long. CDR1 LNHDA and CDR2 SQIVND come from the germline V gene (reference sequence). V shed 7 bases and J 2 bases; nucleotides not matched to a gene: 10.